This TCR beta chain comes out of a study of blood T cell repertoires in COVID-19. Measured with immunoSEQ multiplex PCR; TCRdb has only the in-frame clones, and not every one. The sample consists of a few hundred thousand clones, around 86% of them appearing once. Germline V gene sequence: CDR1 LNHDA, CDR2 SQIVND (reference sequence). The CDR3 has 14 amino acids. With V trimmed by 6 bases and J by 3 bases, 6 bases remained unmatched. The cohort comprised adults aged 18 to 89 years residing in approximately 25 US areas. Recovered status applied to Cohort 3 donors who had two consecutive negative PCRs. It also applied to those with clearance or with symptom resolution.

Sequenced: PBMCs or T cells enriched from blood (not recorded which). The receptor was derived from a man aged 25 to 45 who had recovered from COVID-19. This sequence joins TRBV19 and TRBJ2-7; TRBD1 aligns across 9 bases. The CDR3 is CASSWGQGLYEQYF. The DNA for the CDR3 is TGTGCCAGTAGCTGGGGACAGGGCCTCTACGAGCAGTACTTC.